These 14 T cell receptor beta chains share one sample of origin, sequenced in a study of CD8 T cells in ankylosing spondylitis. Each CDR3 protein is one row after TCRdb ran MiXCR on the 5' RACE reads. The profile shows 300,000 to 350,000 distinct CDR3 sequences, less than 25% of them singletons. The sample taken for sequencing was blood, either unsorted or a sorted T cell fraction (not recorded which). These receptors were taken from a female donor with ankylosing spondylitis or in good health (not recorded which).

This clonotype showed up many times. The chain joins TRBV29-1 to TRBJ2-7; D may be TRBD1 or TRBD2 (5 bases each). Germline CDR1 and CDR2: SQVTM and ANQGSEA. The CDR3 runs to 12 residues. V was shortened by 8 bases and J by 0 bases, with 11 bases between the two germline ends. The CDR3 region is CSIRDGSYEQYF. CDR3 bases: TGCAGCATCCGGGACGGCTCCTACGAGCAGTACTTC.

The chain links TRBV7-9 to TRBJ1-1; maybe TRBD1 (5 bases). This CDR3 has 13 residues. V was cut by 5 bases and J by 1 base, with 8 bases left in between. The germline gives CDR1 SEHNR, CDR2 FQNEAQ (reference sequence). The CDR3 here is CASSHDRNTEAFF. CDR3 DNA sequence: TGTGCCAGCAGCCACGACAGGAACACTGAAGCTTTCTTT.

The V and J genes are TRBV20-1 and TRBJ2-7, with 12 bases lining up with TRBD1. V shed 0 bases and J 5 bases; nucleotides not matched to a gene: 5. Germline lookup yields CDR1 DFQATT and CDR2 SNEGSKA (reference sequence). The CDR3 runs 15 residues. CDR3 coding DNA: TGCAGTGCTAGAGATGGGGACAGGGGGCTTAACGAGCAGTACTTC. The encoded protein is CSARDGDRGLNEQYF.

This clonotype was seen a handful of times. The rearrangement joins TRBV7-2 to TRBJ2-1; D may be TRBD2 (5 bases). This CDR3 is 14 amino acids long. V was clipped by 5 bases and J by 2 bases, with 10 bases between them. Germline-derived CDR1 and CDR2 are SGHTA and FQGNSA. Here the CDR3 reads CASSPEGPYNEQFF. In DNA form, the CDR3 reads TGTGCCAGCAGCCCCGAGGGCCCCTACAATGAGCAGTTCTTC.

The chain combines TRBV24-1 with TRBJ2-1, with TRBD2 matching 11 bases. The germline V gene encodes CDR1 KGHDR and CDR2 SFDVKD. The CDR3 runs 15 residues. After removal of 4 bases from V and 7 bases from J, the junction contained 5 bases not matched to a gene. The CDR3 region is CATSESASGRNEQFF. The CDR3 nucleotides are TGTGCCACCAGTGAATCTGCTAGCGGGAGGAATGAGCAGTTCTTC.

This clonotype has ten or more counts. The genes are TRBV7-9 and TRBJ2-2, with D perhaps TRBD1 (6 bases). The length of the CDR3 is 15 residues. The germline CDR1 and CDR2 sequences are SEHNR and FQNEAQ (reference sequence). The V end was cut by 4 bases, the J end by 3 bases, with 12 bases between. The CDR3 sequence is CASSSGQLYTGELFF. The CDR3 nucleotides are TGTGCCAGCAGCTCAGGACAGTTATACACCGGGGAGCTGTTTTTT. Complete variable domain (other parts from reference TRBV7-9 and TRBJ2-2): DTGVSQNPRHKITKRGQNVTFRCDPISEHNRLYWYRQTLGQGPEFLTYFQNEAQLEKSRLLSDRFSAERPKGSFSTLEIQRTEQGDSAMYLCASSSGQLYTGELFFGEGSRLTVL.

This clonotype was seen ten or more times. This chain uses TRBV29-1 with TRBJ2-5; D perhaps matches TRBD2 (7 bases). Trimming took 6 bases from V and 2 from J, leaving 19 bases between them. Germline CDR1 is SQVTM and CDR2 is ANQGSEA. This CDR3 spans 15 amino acids. The CDR3 DNA reads as TGCAGCGTCGGACGAGGGGGGGGCCTACAAGAGACCCAGTACTTC. Translation: CSVGRGGGLQETQYF.

The chain has TRBV9 and TRBJ2-1, with a weak D call TRBD2 (6 bases). This CDR3 comprises 16 residues. CDR1 SGDLS and CDR2 YYNGEE come from the germline V gene. V was pared by 1 base and J by 4 bases, with 15 bases between. DNA of the CDR3: TGTGCCAGCAGCGTAAATCACGGGAGAGGGTACAATGAGCAGTTCTTC. Its protein product is CASSVNHGRGYNEQFF.

This clonotype was recorded a few times. CDR3 sequence reads: CASRRGSDTQYF. CDR3 bases: TGTGCCAGCAGGAGGGGTTCAGATACGCAGTATTTT. The chain has TRBV6-5 and TRBJ2-3, with D perhaps TRBD1 or TRBD2 (5 bases each). This CDR3 region has 12 residues. Trimming shortened V by 6 bases and J by 4 bases, and 8 bases separated the two germline ends. CDR1 is MNHEY, CDR2 SVGAGI, per germline.

The V call is TRBV24-1, the J call TRBJ2-3; no definite D call. Deletions cut 4 bases from V and 5 bases from J, with 9 bases between. The germline CDR1 and CDR2 sequences are KGHDR and SFDVKD. This CDR3 is built from 13 residues. CDR3 sequence (DNA): TGTGCCACCAGTGACCGACCGGGAGATACGCAGTATTTT. It codes for CATSDRPGDTQYF.

This clonotype was observed a handful of times. The chain employs TRBV19 and TRBJ2-1; the D gene could be TRBD1 or TRBD2 (5 bases each). The CDR3 is made up of 16 amino acids. V was shortened by 3 bases and J by 6 bases, with 18 bases between the two germline ends. Germline values: CDR1 LNHDA, CDR2 SQIVND (reference sequence). The DNA of the CDR3 is TGTGCCAGTAGTATCTGGCAGGGCGGACTCCCCAATGAGCAGTTCTTC. It specifies CASSIWQGGLPNEQFF.

The CDR3 region is CASSRDAAYEQYF. CDR3 nucleotides: TGTGCCAGCAGCCGGGACGCCGCCTACGAGCAGTACTTC. The rearrangement uses TRBV7-2 and TRBJ2-7; D possibly uses TRBD1 or TRBD2 (5 bases each). In germline, CDR1 is SGHTA, CDR2 FQGNSA. This CDR3 has 13 residues. The V and J ends lost 5 bases and 2 bases respectively, with 10 bases between them.

V gene TRBV20-1 combines with J gene TRBJ2-1; no clear D gene. The CDR3 runs 14 residues. The V end was cut by 4 bases, the J end by 5 bases, with 15 bases between. The germline CDR1 and CDR2 sequences are DFQATT and SNEGSKA (reference sequence). The CDR3 coding sequence is TGCAGTGCTAATCCCGGCGCCTGGAACAATGAGCAGTTCTTC. As protein: CSANPGAWNNEQFF.

This clonotype was picked up a small number of times. The chain links TRBV6-5 to TRBJ1-2; tentatively, D is TRBD1 (6 bases). The CDR3 totals 16 residues. CDR1 and CDR2 (germline): MNHEY, SVGAGI. Trimming took 0 bases from V and 0 from J, leaving 11 bases between them. The CDR3 sequence is CASSYSVRDTNYGYTF. DNA for the CDR3: TGTGCCAGCAGTTACTCTGTCCGGGACACTAACTATGGCTACACCTTC.